This T cell receptor (beta chain) was recorded in a study of blood T cell repertoires in COVID-19. About the research overall: Sample material is recorded as cDNA or gDNA derived from T cells, B-cell-depleted T cells, or PBMCs.

Germline V lookup: CDR1 MNHEY, CDR2 SMNVEV (reference sequence). The CDR3 length is 14 residues. J was trimmed by 7 bases and V by 6 bases; bases with no gene match: 12. Produced via immunoSEQ multiplex PCR; TCRdb's table is partial and in-frame only. The sample lists about 140,000 clones; approximately 84% were seen once. This chain links TRBV27 with TRBJ2-7, with TRBD1 matching 7 bases. The sequencing input was peripheral blood. This TCR was recovered from a woman older than 75 in a cohort sampled during active or convalescent COVID-19. CDR3 DNA: TGTGCCAGCAGCGCAGGGGGAGTTCCTCGGGAGCAGTACTTC. Amino acids: CASSAGGVPREQYF.